These 9 T cell receptor beta chains came from one sample sequenced in a study of blood T cell repertoires in COVID-19. Sequencing was performed with immunoSEQ multiplex PCR; in TCRdb, only in-frame clones are kept and a portion is missing. This table holds under 200,000 clones, less than 90% found once. The sequencing input was peripheral blood. These receptors were collected from a woman aged 60-75 years with COVID-19, enrolled during active disease.

The gene calls are TRBV7-8 and TRBJ1-5, with 7 bases identical to TRBD1. The CDR3 loop spans 16 amino acids. V dropped 1 base and J dropped 5; count of bases not matched to a gene: 8. CDR1 and CDR2 (germline): SGHVS, FQNEAQ. In nucleotides, the CDR3 is TGTGCCAGCAGCTTAGGCCCGGGACAGCTCGATCAGCCCCAGCATTTT. This encodes CASSLGPGQLDQPQHF.

This clone is a singleton in its sample. The chain couples TRBV18 to TRBJ2-7; 9 nucleotides match TRBD2. In germline, CDR1 is KGHSH, CDR2 LQKENI. With 4 bases clipped from V and 3 bases from J, the junction kept 7 bases outside the gene matches. The CDR3 is 15 residues long. The CDR3 reads CASSLRTSAHYEQYF. Written as DNA, the CDR3 is TGTGCCAGCTCACTTAGGACTAGCGCCCACTACGAGCAGTACTTC.

The chain links TRBV30 to TRBJ1-2, with a weak D call TRBD1 (6 bases). V was pared by 4 bases and J by 4 bases, with 31 bases between. There are 19 residues in the CDR3. The germline gives CDR1 GTSNPN, CDR2 SVGIG (reference sequence). The CDR3 region is CAWTALGAQGRTPSYGYTF. CDR3 nucleotide sequence: TGTGCCTGGACCGCCTTGGGCGCCCAGGGGCGCACCCCAAGCTATGGCTACACCTTC.

The chain has TRBV27 and TRBJ1-1; tentative D call: TRBD1 (6 bases). V lost 3 bases, J lost 6 bases, and 11 bases lay in between. The CDR3 has 13 amino acids. Germline V lookup: CDR1 MNHEY, CDR2 SMNVEV (reference sequence). CDR3: CASSLGYRAEAFF. The CDR3 coding sequence is TGTGCCAGCAGTTTGGGTTACAGGGCTGAAGCTTTCTTT.

The chain has TRBV27 and TRBJ1-6; 7 bases are shared with TRBD1. The CDR3 has 17 amino acids. The germline V gene has CDR1 MNHEY and CDR2 SMNVEV (reference sequence). J gave up 1 base and V 4 bases, and 7 bases lay outside the gene matches. The DNA for the CDR3 is TGTGCCAGCAGTTCCGACAGGGAAGGGTCCTATAATTCACCCCTCCACTTT. This gives the protein CASSSDREGSYNSPLHF.

The CDR3 DNA follows: TGTGCCTGGCGTACGACAGGGCGAGGCTATGGCTACACCTTC. Protein: CAWRTTGRGYGYTF. The genes are TRBV30 and TRBJ1-2, with TRBD1 matching 7 bases. CDR1 is GTSNPN, CDR2 SVGIG, per germline (reference sequence). This CDR3 region has 14 residues. V shed 5 bases and J 4 bases; nucleotides not matched to a gene: 10.

The chain joins TRBV7-9 to TRBJ2-3; 11 bases line up with TRBD2. CDR3 length equals 18 residues. The germline gives CDR1 SEHNR, CDR2 FQNEAQ (reference sequence). With 2 bases clipped from V and 5 bases from J, the junction kept 12 bases outside the gene matches. The CDR3 nucleotides read TGTGCCAGCAGCTTATCCTCCTGGCTAGCGGGAGGTAAAGATACGCAGTATTTT. Its translation is CASSLSSWLAGGKDTQYF.

V usage is TRBV9 and J usage is TRBJ1-2; the D is unclear. The V end was cut by 3 bases, the J end by 1 base, with 10 bases between. Germline assignment: CDR1 SGDLS and CDR2 YYNGEE. The CDR3 consists of 14 residues. For the CDR3, the DNA is TGTGCCAGCAGCGCGAGAGCTGATAACTATGGCTACACCTTC. Its protein product is CASSARADNYGYTF.

The DNA for the CDR3 is TGTGCCAGCAGTGACTCGTTTGGTCTAACGGTCTATGGCTACACCTTC. As protein: CASSDSFGLTVYGYTF. V usage is TRBV6-4 and J usage is TRBJ1-2, with no clear D. The CDR3 runs to 16 residues. Germline lookup yields CDR1 MRHNA and CDR2 SNTAGT. V shed 0 bases and J shed 4 bases, with 15 bases lying between them.